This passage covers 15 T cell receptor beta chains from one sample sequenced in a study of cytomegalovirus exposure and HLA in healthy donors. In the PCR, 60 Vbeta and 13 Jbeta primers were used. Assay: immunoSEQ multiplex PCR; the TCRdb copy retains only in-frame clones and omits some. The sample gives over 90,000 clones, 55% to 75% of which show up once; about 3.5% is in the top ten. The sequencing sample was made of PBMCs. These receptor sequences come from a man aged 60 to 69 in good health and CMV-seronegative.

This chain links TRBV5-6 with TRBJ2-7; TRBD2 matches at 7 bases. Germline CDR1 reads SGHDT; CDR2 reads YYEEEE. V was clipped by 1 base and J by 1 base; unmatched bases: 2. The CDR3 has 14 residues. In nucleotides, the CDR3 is TGTGCCAGCAGCTTGCCCGGGGGGTCCTACGAGCAGTACTTC. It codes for CASSLPGGSYEQYF.

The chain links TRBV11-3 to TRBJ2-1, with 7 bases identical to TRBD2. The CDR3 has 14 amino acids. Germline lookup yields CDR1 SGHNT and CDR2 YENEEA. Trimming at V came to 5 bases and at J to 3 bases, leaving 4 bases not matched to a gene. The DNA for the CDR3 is TGTGCCAGCAGCGCAACTAGCGTCTACAATGAGCAGTTCTTC. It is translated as CASSATSVYNEQFF.

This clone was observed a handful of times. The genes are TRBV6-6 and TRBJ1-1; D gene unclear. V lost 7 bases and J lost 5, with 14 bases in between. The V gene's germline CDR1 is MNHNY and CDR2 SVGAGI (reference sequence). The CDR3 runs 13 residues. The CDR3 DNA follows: TGTGCCAGCACTCCTCATGCGGGGACTGAAGCTTTCTTT. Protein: CASTPHAGTEAFF.

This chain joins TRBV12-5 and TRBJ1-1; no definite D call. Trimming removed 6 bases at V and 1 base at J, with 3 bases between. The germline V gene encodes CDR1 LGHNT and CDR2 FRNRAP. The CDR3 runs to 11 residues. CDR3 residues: CASGRNTEAFF. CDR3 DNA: TGTGCTAGTGGGCGGAACACTGAAGCTTTCTTT. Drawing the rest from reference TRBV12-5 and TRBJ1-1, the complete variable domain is DARVTQTPRHKVTEMGQEVTMRCQPILGHNTVFWYRQTMMQGLELLAYFRNRAPLDDSGMPKDRFSAEMPDATLATLKIQPSEPRDSAVYFCASGRNTEAFFGQGTRLTVV.

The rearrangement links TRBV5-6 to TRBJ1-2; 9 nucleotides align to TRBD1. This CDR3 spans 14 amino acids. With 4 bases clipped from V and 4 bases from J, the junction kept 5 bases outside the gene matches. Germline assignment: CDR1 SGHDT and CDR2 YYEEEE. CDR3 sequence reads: CASSAGQGIYGYTF. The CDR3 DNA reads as TGTGCCAGCAGCGCCGGACAGGGGATCTATGGCTACACCTTC.

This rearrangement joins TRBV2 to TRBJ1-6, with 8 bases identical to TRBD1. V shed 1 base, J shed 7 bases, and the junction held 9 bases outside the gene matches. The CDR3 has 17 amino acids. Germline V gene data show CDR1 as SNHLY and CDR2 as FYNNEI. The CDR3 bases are TGTGCCAGCAGTGAAGTTTCGGACAGGGTGAGCAATTCACCCCTCCACTTT. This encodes CASSEVSDRVSNSPLHF. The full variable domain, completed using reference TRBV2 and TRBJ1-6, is EPEVTQTPSHQVTQMGQEVILRCVPISNHLYFYWYRQILGQKVEFLVSFYNNEISEKSEIFDDQFSVERPDGSNFTLKIRSTKLEDSAMYFCASSEVSDRVSNSPLHFGNGTRLTVT.

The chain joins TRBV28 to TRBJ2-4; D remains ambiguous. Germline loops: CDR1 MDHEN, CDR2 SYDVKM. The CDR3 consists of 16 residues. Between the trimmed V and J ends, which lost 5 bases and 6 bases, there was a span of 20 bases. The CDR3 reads CASSRVRDTDRNIQYF. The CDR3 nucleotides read TGTGCCAGCAGTCGAGTCCGCGACACCGATCGAAACATTCAGTACTTC.

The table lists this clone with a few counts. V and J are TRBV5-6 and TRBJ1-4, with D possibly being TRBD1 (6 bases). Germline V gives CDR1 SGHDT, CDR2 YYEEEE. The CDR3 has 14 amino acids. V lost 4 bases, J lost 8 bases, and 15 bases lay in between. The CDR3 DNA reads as TGTGCCAGCAGCCCGACAGGAGGAGCGGAAAAACTGTTTTTT. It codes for CASSPTGGAEKLFF. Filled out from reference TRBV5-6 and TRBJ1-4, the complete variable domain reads DAGVTQSPTHLIKTRGQQVTLRCSPKSGHDTVSWYQQALGQGPQFIFQYYEEEERQRGNFPDRFSGHQFPNYSSELNVNALLLGDSALYLCASSPTGGAEKLFFGSGTQLSVL.

The CDR3 bases are TGCGGAGGGGATGACTATGGCTACACCTTC. It codes for CGGDDYGYTF. This sequence joins TRBV29-1 and TRBJ1-2; D possibly corresponds to TRBD1 (5 bases). The CDR3 runs 10 residues. From germline, CDR1 is SQVTM and CDR2 ANQGSEA. Full variable domain (outside the CDR3, taken from reference TRBV29-1 and TRBJ1-2): SAVISQKPSRDICQRGTSLTIQCQVDSQVTMMFWYRQQPGQSLTLIATANQGSEATYESGFVIDKFPISRPNLTFSTLTVSNMSPEDSSIYLCGGDDYGYTFGSGTRLTVV.

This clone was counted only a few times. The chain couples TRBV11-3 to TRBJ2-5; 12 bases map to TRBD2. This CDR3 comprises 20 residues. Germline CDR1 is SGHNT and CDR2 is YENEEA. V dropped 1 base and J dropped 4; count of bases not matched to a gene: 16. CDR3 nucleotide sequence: TGTGCCAGCAGCTTAGGAGCCCGGGCTAGCGGGAGGGCCTGGGGAGAGACCCAGTACTTC. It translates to CASSLGARASGRAWGETQYF.

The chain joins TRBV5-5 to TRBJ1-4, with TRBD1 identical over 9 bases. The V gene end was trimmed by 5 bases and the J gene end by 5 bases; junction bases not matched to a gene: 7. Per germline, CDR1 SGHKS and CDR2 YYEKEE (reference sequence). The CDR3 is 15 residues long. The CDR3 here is CASSYSGTGNEKLFF. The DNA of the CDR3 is TGTGCCAGCAGTTATTCCGGGACAGGGAATGAAAAACTGTTTTTT.

The CDR3 is CASSVALANYNEQFF. CDR3 sequence (DNA): TGTGCCAGCAGCGTAGCTCTAGCAAATTACAATGAGCAGTTCTTC. The gene calls are TRBV9 and TRBJ2-1, with a weak D call TRBD2 (5 bases). The ends were cut back, 0 bases at V and 4 bases at J, with 11 bases in the middle. The germline V gene encodes CDR1 SGDLS and CDR2 YYNGEE. This CDR3 region has 15 residues.

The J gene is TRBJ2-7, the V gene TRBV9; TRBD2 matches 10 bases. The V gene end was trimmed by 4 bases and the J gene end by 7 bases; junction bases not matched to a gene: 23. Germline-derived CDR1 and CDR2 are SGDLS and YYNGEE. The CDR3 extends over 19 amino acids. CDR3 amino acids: CASSPRTVVAGGFGEEQYF. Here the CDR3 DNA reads TGTGCCAGCAGCCCGAGAACGGTGGTAGCGGGGGGTTTCGGAGAAGAGCAGTACTTC.

CDR3 in amino acids: CASSRLAEETQYF. CDR3 nucleotide sequence: TGTGCCAGCAGTCGACTAGCGGAAGAGACCCAGTACTTC. The chain has TRBV6-1 and TRBJ2-5; TRBD2 agrees at 9 bases. Germline-derived CDR1 and CDR2 are MNHNS and SASEGT. Germline trimming cut 5 bases from V and 3 bases from J; bases unmatched to any gene: 1. This CDR3 spans 13 amino acids.

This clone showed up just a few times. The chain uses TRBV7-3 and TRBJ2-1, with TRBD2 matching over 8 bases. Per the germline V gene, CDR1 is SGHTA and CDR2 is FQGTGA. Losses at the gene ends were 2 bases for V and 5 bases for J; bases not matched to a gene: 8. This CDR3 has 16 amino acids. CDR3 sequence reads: CASSLFGGGTNNEQFF. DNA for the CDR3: TGTGCCAGCAGCTTATTTGGCGGGGGGACAAACAATGAGCAGTTCTTC.